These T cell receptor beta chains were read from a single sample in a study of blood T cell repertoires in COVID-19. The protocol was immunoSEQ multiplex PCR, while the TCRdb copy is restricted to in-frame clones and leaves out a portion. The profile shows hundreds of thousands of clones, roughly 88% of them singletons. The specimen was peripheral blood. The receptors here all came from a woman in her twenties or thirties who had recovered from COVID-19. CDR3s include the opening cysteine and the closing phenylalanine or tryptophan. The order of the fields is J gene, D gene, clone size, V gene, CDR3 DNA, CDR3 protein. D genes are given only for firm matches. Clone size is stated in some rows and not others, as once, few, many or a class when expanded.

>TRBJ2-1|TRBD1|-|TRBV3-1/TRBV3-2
TGTGCCAGCAGCCTTTCGGACAGGGACCCTCGGGGTGAGCAGTTCTTC
CASSLSDRDPRGEQFF
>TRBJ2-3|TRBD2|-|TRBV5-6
TGTGCCAGCAGCCCGGGCGGGGGGGCAGTAGATACGCAGTATTTT
CASSPGGGAVDTQYF
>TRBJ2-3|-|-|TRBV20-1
TGCAGTGCTTCTCAGACAGATACGCAGTATTTT
CSASQTDTQYF
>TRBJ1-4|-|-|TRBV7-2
TGTGCCAGCTCGGGGACATACGAAAAACTGTTTTTT
CASSGTYEKLFF
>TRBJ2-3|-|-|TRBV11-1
TGTGCCAGCAGCTCAGCCGGGACTTTGAGGAGAGATACGCAGTATTTT
CASSSAGTLRRDTQYF
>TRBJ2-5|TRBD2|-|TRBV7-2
TGTGCCAGCAGCTCCGGGACTAGCGGGGGAGAGACCCAGTACTTC
CASSSGTSGGETQYF
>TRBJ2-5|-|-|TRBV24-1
TGTGCCACCAGTGATTCGCGGCAGTACCAAGAGACCCAGTACTTC
CATSDSRQYQETQYF
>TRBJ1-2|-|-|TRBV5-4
TGTGCCAGCAGCCCGGCTAGTGGGGCTGGCTACACCTTC
CASSPASGAGYTF
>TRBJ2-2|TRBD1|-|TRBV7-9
TGTGCCAGCAGCTTACCGGGACAGGGAAACACCGGGGAGCTGTTTTTT
CASSLPGQGNTGELFF
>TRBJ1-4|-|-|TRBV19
TGTGCCAGTAGTATTCGGACTGATTATGAACTGTTTTTT
CASSIRTDYELFF
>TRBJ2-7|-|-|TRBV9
TGTGCCAGCAGCGTAGGGATGACAGGATCCTACGAGCAGTACTTC
CASSVGMTGSYEQYF
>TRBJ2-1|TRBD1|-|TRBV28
TGTGCCAGCACCGGGACAGGTAGAGTCGATGAGCAGTTCTTC
CASTGTGRVDEQFF
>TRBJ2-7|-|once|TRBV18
TGTGCCAGCTCCCCCTACGACGAGCAGTACTTC
CASSPYDEQYF
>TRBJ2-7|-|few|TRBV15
TGTGCCACCAGCAGAGATCGGCAGGGTACCTACGAGCAGTACTTC
CATSRDRQGTYEQYF
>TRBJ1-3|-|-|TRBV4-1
TGCGCCAGCAGCCCCAGGGTCCCCTCTGGAAACACCATATATTTT
CASSPRVPSGNTIYF
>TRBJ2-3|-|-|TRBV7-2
TGTGCCAGCAGCTCCAGAGGAGGAGATACGCAGTATTTT
CASSSRGGDTQYF
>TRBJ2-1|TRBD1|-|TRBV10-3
TGTGCCATCAGTGACCGGGACAGGGGGGGTGAGCAGTTCTTC
CAISDRDRGGEQFF